Sequencing of this T cell receptor (beta chain) was carried out in a study of cytotoxic CD8 clonotypes in ibrutinib-treated CLL. Only in-frame clones appear in the TCRdb table, and some are missing; sequencing was by immunoSEQ multiplex PCR. The sample consists of about 160,000 clones, approximately 84% of them appearing once. CDR3 length: 15 amino acids. V dropped 5 bases and J dropped 7 bases, with 15 bases sitting between them. Germline CDR1 MNHEY, CDR2 SVGAGI. This clone was picked up one time. This rearrangement joins TRBV6-5 to TRBJ1-6, with D perhaps TRBD1 (5 bases). The sample here was PBMCs, taken after 24 months of ibrutinib treatment. The source of this sequence is a human donor with chronic lymphocytic leukemia. The CDR3 reads CASSLAGNRNSPLHF. The CDR3 region has the DNA TGTGCCAGCAGTCTCGCAGGGAATAGGAATTCACCCCTCCACTTT.